This T cell receptor beta chain was identified in a study of spatial heterogeneity in lung cancer. TCRdb reprocessed the 5' RACE reads with MiXCR, giving one entry per CDR3 protein. The data hold roughly 120,000 distinct CDR3 sequences, with approximately 10% observed a single time. Noted time point: blood at routine non-recurrence follow-up after resection. Whole RNA, which was extracted from tumor, nontumor lung tissue or frozen PBMC, was sequenced without any cell sorting. The receptor was isolated from a female donor with early-stage non-small cell lung cancer. The sequences come from PBMCs, collected at follow-up.

CDR3 amino acids: CASSYIGQGLVYGYTF. Here the CDR3 DNA reads TGTGCCAGCAGTTACATCGGACAGGGACTAGTCTATGGCTACACCTTC. The chain carries TRBV6-5 and TRBJ1-2; 8 nucleotides agree with TRBD1. Germline V gene sequence: CDR1 MNHEY, CDR2 SVGAGI. This CDR3 contains 16 residues. Unmatched junction bases numbered 9, after V lost 2 bases and J lost 4 bases.